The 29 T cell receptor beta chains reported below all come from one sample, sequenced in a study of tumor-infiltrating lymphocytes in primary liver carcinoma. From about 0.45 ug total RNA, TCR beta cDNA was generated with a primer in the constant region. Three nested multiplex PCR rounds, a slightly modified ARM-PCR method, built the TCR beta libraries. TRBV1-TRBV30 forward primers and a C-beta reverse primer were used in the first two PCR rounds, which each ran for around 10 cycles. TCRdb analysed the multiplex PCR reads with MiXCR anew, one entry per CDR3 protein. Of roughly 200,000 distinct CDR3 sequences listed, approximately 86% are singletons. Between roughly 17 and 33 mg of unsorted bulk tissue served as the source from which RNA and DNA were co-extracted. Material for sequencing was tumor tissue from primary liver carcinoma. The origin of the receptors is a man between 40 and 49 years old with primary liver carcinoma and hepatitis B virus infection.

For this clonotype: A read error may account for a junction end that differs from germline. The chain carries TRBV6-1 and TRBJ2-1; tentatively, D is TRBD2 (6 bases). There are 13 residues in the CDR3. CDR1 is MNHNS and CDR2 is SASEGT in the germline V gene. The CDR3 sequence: CASSEPRGNEHFF. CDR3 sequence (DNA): TGTGCCAGCAGTGAACCCCGGGGGAATGAGCATTTCTTC.

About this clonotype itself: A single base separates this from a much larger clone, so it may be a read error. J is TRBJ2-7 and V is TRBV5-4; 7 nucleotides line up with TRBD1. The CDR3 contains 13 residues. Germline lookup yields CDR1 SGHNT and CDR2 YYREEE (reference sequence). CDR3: CTSSWDRSYEQYF. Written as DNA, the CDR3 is TGTACCAGCAGTTGGGACAGATCCTACGAGCAGTACTTC.

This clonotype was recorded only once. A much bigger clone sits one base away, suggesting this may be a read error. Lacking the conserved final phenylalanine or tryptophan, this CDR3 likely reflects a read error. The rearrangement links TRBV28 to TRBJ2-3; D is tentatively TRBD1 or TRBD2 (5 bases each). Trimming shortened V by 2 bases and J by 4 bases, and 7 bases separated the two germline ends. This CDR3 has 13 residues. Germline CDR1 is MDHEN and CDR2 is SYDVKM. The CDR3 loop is CASSLQGPDTQYL. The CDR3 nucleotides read TGTGCCAGCAGTTTACAGGGACCAGATACGCAGTATCTT.

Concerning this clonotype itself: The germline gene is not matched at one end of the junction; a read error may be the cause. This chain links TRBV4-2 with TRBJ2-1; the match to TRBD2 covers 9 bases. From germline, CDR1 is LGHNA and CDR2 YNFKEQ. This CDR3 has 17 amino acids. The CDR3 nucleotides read TGTGTCAGCAGCCCTAGAGGTTCACTAGCGGGTAACAATGAGCAGTCCTTC. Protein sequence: CVSSPRGSLAGNNEQSF.

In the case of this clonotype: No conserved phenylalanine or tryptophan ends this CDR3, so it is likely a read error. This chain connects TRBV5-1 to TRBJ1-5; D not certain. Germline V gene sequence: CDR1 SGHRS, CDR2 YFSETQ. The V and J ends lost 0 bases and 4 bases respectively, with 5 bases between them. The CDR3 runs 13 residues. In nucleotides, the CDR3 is TGCGCCAGCAGCTTGGGCAGAAATCAGCCCCAGCATCTT. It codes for CASSLGRNQPQHL.

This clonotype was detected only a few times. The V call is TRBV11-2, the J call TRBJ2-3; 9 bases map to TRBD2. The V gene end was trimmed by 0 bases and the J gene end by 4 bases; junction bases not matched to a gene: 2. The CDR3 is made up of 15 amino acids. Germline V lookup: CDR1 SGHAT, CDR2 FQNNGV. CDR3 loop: CASSLEWTSADTQYF. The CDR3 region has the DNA TGTGCCAGCAGCTTAGAGTGGACTAGCGCAGATACGCAGTATTTT.

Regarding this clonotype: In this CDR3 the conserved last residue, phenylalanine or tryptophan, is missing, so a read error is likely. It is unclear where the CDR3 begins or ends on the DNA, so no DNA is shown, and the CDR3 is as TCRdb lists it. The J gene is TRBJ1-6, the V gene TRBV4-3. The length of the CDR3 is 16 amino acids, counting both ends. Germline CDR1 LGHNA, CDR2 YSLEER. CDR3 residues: CASSQAQAVDNSPLHS.

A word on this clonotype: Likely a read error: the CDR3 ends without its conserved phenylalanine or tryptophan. For the CDR3, the DNA is TGCGCCAGCAGCAAGAGGGGACAGCAGAACACTGAAGCTTTCATT. Its protein product is CASSKRGQQNTEAFI. The rearrangement joins TRBV5-1 to TRBJ1-1; 7 nucleotides match TRBD1. Trimming at V came to 4 bases and at J to 1 base, leaving 7 bases not matched to a gene. The CDR3 has 15 residues. Germline CDR1 reads SGHRS; CDR2 reads YFSETQ.

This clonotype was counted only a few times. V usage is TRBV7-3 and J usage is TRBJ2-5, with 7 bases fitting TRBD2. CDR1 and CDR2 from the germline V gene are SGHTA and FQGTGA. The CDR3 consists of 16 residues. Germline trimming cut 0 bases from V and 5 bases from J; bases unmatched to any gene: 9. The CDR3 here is CASSLTAPSGGETQYF. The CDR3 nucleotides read TGTGCCAGCAGCTTAACAGCGCCTAGCGGAGGGGAGACCCAGTACTTC.

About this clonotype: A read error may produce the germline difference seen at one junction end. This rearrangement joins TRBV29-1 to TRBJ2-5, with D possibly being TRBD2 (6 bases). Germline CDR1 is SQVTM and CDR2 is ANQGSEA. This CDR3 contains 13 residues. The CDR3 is CSLDTCGGETQYF. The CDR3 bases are TGCAGCCTTGACACATGTGGGGGGGAGACCCAGTACTTC.

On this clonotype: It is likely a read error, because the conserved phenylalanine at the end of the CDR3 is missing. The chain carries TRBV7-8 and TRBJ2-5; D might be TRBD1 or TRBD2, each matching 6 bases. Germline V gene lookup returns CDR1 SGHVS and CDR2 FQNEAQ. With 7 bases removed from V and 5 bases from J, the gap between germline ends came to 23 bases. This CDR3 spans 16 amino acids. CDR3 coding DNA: TGTGCCAGCACCCCCGAGGGGGACTCAGCCGTGGAGACCCAGTACATC. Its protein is CASTPEGDSAVETQYI.

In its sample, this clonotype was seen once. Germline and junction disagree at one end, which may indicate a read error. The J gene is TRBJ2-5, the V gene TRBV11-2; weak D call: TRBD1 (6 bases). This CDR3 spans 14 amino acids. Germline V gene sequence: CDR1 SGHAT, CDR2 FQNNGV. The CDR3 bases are TGTGTCAGCAGCTTCAGTGGGGGACAAGAGACCCAGGACTTC. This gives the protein CVSSFSGGQETQDF.

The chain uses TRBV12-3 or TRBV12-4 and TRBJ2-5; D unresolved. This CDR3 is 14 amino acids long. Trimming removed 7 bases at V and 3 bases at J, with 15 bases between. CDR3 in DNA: TGTGCCAGCAATCCCGCCGTGATTGAAGAGACCCAGTACTTC. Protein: CASNPAVIEETQYF.

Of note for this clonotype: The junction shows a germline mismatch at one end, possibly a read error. CDR3 sequence (DNA): TGTGACAGCAGCTTCCAGGGACCTCTAGACAATGAGCAGTTCTTC. Amino acids: CDSSFQGPLDNEQFF. The chain couples TRBV11-1 to TRBJ2-1, with D tentatively TRBD1 or TRBD2 (5 bases each). The CDR3 is 15 residues long. Germline CDR1 SGHAT, CDR2 FQDESV (reference sequence).

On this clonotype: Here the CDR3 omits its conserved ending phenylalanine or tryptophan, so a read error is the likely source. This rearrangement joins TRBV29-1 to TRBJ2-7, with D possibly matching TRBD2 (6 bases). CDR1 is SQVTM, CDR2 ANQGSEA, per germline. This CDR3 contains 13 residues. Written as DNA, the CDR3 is TGCATCGTTGCCGGGACTCCCCCCTGCGAGCAGTACATC. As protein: CIVAGTPPCEQYI.

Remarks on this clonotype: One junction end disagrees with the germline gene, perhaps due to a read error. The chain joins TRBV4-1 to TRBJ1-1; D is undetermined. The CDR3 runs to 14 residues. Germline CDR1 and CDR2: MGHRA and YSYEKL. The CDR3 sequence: CTSSREVANTEAFF. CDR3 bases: TGCACCAGCAGCCGGGAGGTGGCTAACACTGAAGCGTTCTTT.

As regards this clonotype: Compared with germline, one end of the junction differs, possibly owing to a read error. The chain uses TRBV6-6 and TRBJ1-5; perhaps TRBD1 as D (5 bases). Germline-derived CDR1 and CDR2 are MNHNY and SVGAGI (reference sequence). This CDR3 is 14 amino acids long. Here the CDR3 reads CTSTIGEGNQPQHF. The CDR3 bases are TGTACCAGCACCATAGGGGAGGGGAATCAGCCCCAGCATTTT.

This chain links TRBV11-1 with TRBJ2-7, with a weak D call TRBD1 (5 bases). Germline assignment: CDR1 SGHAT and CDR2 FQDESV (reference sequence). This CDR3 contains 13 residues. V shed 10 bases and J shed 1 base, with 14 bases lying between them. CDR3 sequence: CANRRKLSYEQYF. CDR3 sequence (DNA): TGTGCCAACAGGCGGAAGCTATCCTACGAGCAGTACTTC.

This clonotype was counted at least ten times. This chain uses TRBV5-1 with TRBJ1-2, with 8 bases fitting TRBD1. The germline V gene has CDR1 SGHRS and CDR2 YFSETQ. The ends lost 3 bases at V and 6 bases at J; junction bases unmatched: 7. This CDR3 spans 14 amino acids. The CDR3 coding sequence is TGCGCCAGCAGCTCCTCGGACAGGGTGGATGGCTACACCTTC. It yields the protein CASSSSDRVDGYTF.

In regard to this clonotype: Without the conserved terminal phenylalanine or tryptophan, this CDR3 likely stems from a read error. The CDR3 protein is CASGTRNNEAFL. The CDR3 DNA follows: TGTGCCAGTGGGACACGTAACAATGAAGCTTTCTTG. The rearrangement joins TRBV6-2 or TRBV6-3 to TRBJ1-1, with D possibly matching TRBD1 (6 bases). This CDR3 comprises 12 residues. Germline V CDR1 and CDR2: MNHEY, SVGEGT.

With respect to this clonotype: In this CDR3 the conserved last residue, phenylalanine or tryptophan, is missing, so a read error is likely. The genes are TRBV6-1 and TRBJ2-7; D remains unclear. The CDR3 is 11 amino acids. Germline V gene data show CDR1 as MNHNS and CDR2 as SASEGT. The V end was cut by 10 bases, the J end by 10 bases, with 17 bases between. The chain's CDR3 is CATSPQYDQYL. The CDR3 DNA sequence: TGTGCCACCAGCCCTCAGTATGATCAGTACTTA.

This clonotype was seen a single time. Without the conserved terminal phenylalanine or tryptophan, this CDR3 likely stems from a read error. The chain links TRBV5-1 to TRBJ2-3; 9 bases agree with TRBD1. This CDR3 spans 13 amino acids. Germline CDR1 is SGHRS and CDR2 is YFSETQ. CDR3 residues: CGSRRTGADTQYS. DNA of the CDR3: TGCGGCAGCAGAAGGACAGGGGCAGATACGCAGTATTCT.

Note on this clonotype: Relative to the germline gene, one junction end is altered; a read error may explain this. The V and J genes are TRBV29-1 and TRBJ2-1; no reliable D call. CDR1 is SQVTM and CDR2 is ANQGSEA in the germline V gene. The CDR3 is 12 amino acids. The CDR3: CSLGEVYNEQLF. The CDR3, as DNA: TGCAGCCTTGGAGAGGTATACAATGAGCAGTTATTC.

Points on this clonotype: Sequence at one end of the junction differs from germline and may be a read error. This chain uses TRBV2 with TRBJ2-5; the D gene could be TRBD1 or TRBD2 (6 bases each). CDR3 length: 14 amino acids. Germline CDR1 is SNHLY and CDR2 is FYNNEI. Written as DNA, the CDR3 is TGTGCCAGCAGAGAAGGGGGGTCTACGGAGACCCAGTACTTC. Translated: CASREGGSTETQYF.

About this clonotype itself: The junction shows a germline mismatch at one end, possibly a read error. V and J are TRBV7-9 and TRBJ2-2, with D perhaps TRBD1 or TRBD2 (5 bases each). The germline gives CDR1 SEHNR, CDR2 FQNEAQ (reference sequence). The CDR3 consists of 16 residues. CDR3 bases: TGTACCAGCAGCTTAGTTCTTCAGGGTTGGACCGGGGAGCAGTCTTTT. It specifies CTSSLVLQGWTGEQSF.

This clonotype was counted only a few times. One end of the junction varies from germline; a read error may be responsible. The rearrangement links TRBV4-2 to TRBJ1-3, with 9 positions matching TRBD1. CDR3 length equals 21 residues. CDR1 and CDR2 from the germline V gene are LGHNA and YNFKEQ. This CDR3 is CASSQEGLTGGHISSGNTIYF. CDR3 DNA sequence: TGTGCCAGTAGCCAAGAAGGCTTGACAGGGGGTCATATTTCCTCTGGAAACACCATATATTTT.

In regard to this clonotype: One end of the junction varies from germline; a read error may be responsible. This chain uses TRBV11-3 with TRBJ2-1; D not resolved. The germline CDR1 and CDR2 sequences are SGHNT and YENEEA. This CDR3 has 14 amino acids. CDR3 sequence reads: CASSSGVSNNEHLF. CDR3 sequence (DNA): TGTGCCAGCAGCTCAGGCGTCTCGAACAATGAGCACCTCTTC.

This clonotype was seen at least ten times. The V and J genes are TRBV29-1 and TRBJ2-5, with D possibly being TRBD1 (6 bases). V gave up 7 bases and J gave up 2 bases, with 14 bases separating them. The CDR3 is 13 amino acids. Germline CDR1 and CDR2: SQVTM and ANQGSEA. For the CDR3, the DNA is TGCAGCGCTACGTGGGACACGCAAGAGACCCAGTACTTC. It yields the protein CSATWDTQETQYF. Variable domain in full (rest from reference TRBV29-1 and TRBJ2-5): SAVISQKPSRDICQRGTSLTIQCQVDSQVTMMFWYRQQPGQSLTLIATANQGSEATYESGFVIDKFPISRPNLTFSTLTVSNMSPEDSSIYLCSATWDTQETQYFGPGTRLLVL.

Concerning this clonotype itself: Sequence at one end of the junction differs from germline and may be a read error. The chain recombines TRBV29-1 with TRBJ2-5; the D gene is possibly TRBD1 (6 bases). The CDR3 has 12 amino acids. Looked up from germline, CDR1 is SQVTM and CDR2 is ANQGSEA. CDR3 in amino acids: CGVTGNQETHYF. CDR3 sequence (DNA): TGCGGCGTTACAGGGAACCAAGAGACCCACTACTTC.